The 22 T cell receptor beta chains reported below all come from one sample, sequenced in a study of blood T cell repertoires in COVID-19. Profiling relied on immunoSEQ multiplex PCR, and the TCRdb table lists in-frame clones only, not all of them. The sample carries roughly 260,000 clones, about 87% recorded once. The sample consisted of PBMCs or T cells enriched from blood (not recorded which). The receptors originated from a woman in her 30s with acute COVID-19.

The chain joins TRBV13 to TRBJ1-1; 8 nucleotides match TRBD1. The J segment lost 5 bases and the V segment lost 5 bases, leaving 13 bases of the junction unmatched. The CDR3 is 16 amino acids. Germline loops: CDR1 PRHDT, CDR2 FYEKMQ (reference sequence). The CDR3 region has the DNA TGTGCCAGCAGCGCTATGTATCAGGGGGCACAGACTGAAGCTTTCTTT. It translates to CASSAMYQGAQTEAFF.

This chain joins TRBV7-9 and TRBJ1-2, with 9 bases identical to TRBD1. The ends lost 5 bases at V and 5 bases at J; junction bases unmatched: 12. Germline V gene lookup returns CDR1 SEHNR and CDR2 FQNEAQ (reference sequence). This CDR3 has 16 residues. This CDR3 is CASSTPTGGVWYGYTF. The CDR3 DNA sequence: TGTGCCAGCAGCACTCCCACAGGGGGCGTATGGTATGGCTACACCTTC. Filled out from reference TRBV7-9 and TRBJ1-2, the complete variable domain reads DTGVSQNPRHKITKRGQNVTFRCDPISEHNRLYWYRQTLGQGPEFLTYFQNEAQLEKSRLLSDRFSAERPKGSFSTLEIQRTEQGDSAMYLCASSTPTGGVWYGYTFGSGTRLTVV.

The chain uses TRBV9 and TRBJ2-3, with 9 positions matching TRBD2. The germline V gene encodes CDR1 SGDLS and CDR2 YYNGEE. Trimming removed 3 bases from V and 6 bases from J; junction bases left unmatched: 8. The CDR3 consists of 15 residues. CDR3: CASSERGVRIDTQYF. The CDR3 region has the DNA TGTGCCAGCAGCGAGCGGGGGGTCCGCATCGATACGCAGTATTTT.

V usage is TRBV11-2 and J usage is TRBJ2-2; possibly TRBD1 for D (6 bases). CDR3 size: 18 residues. Trimming removed 5 bases from V and 8 bases from J, with 27 bases in between. From germline, CDR1 is SGHAT and CDR2 FQNNGV. CDR3 sequence: CASSLSPSPGHPRGELFF. As DNA, the CDR3 is TGTGCCAGCAGCCTAAGTCCTAGTCCGGGACACCCTAGGGGGGAGCTGTTTTTT. Supplemented by reference TRBV11-2 and TRBJ2-2, the full variable domain reads EAGVAQSPRYKIIEKRQSVAFWCNPISGHATLYWYQQILGQGPKLLIQFQNNGVVDDSQLPKDRFSAERLKGVDSTLKIQPAKLEDSAVYLCASSLSPSPGHPRGELFFGEGSRLTVL.

The chain is built from TRBV5-8 and TRBJ1-2; 9 positions agree with TRBD1. The CDR3 spans 17 residues. Germline V gene sequence: CDR1 SGHTS, CDR2 YDEGEE. Unmatched junction bases numbered 9, after V lost 3 bases and J lost 0 bases. The CDR3 spells CASSYRDRDKANYGYTF. The CDR3 nucleotides are TGTGCCAGCAGCTACCGGGACAGGGATAAAGCTAACTATGGCTACACCTTC.

This chain uses TRBV2 with TRBJ2-7; no clear D gene. The CDR3 consists of 14 residues. Germline CDR1 reads SNHLY; CDR2 reads FYNNEI. The germline V and J ends were trimmed by 6 bases and 0 bases, with 12 bases remaining between them. CDR3 amino acids: CASRWALNSYEQYF. CDR3 coding DNA: TGTGCCAGCAGATGGGCCCTAAACTCCTACGAGCAGTACTTC.

This rearrangement joins TRBV5-6 to TRBJ1-2; possibly TRBD1 for D (5 bases). V was clipped by 0 bases and J by 3 bases, with 12 bases between them. The CDR3 is made up of 15 amino acids. From germline, CDR1 is SGHDT and CDR2 YYEEEE. The CDR3 loop is CASSLEGWAYYGYTF. CDR3 DNA sequence: TGTGCCAGCAGCTTGGAGGGGTGGGCCTACTATGGCTACACCTTC.

This clone appeared once. The chain is built from TRBV4-3 and TRBJ1-3; D uncertain. V was trimmed by 6 bases and J by 0 bases, leaving 18 bases between them. The germline V gene encodes CDR1 LGHNA and CDR2 YSLEER. CDR3 size: 17 residues. The CDR3 loop reads CASSLTLADSSGNTIYF. The DNA of the CDR3 is TGCGCCAGCAGTCTCACACTGGCGGATTCCTCTGGAAACACCATATATTTT.

CDR3 loop: CASSSSEAPGPRFDEQYF. DNA of the CDR3: TGCGCCAGCAGCTCCTCTGAAGCTCCAGGGCCTCGTTTTGACGAGCAGTACTTC. This rearrangement joins TRBV5-1 to TRBJ2-7; D is perhaps TRBD1 (5 bases). CDR3 size: 18 residues. CDR1 is SGHRS and CDR2 is YFSETQ in the germline V gene. Trimming pared 3 bases from V and 5 bases from J, leaving 27 bases between.

V usage is TRBV29-1 and J usage is TRBJ1-1, with TRBD1 as a possible D gene (5 bases). Trimming took off 3 bases at V and 8 bases at J, with 16 bases between the two ends. The CDR3 totals 13 residues. Per germline, CDR1 SQVTM and CDR2 ANQGSEA. This CDR3 reads CSVDEEWGREAFF. The CDR3 bases are TGCAGCGTTGATGAGGAGTGGGGGAGGGAAGCTTTCTTT.

The J gene is TRBJ2-1, the V gene TRBV3-1 (or the pseudogene TRBV3-2); possible D gene TRBD1, 6 bases. Germline assignment: CDR1 LGHDT and CDR2 YNNKEL (reference sequence). Trimming left V 1 base short and J 7 bases short, with 11 bases between. The CDR3 consists of 14 residues. The DNA of the CDR3 is TGTGCCAGCAGCCAAGTCCGGCAGGGGAATGAGCAGTTCTTC. This codes for CASSQVRQGNEQFF.

This chain joins TRBV5-6 and TRBJ1-5; D not resolved. Trimming pared 4 bases from V and 4 bases from J, leaving 12 bases between. Looked up from germline, CDR1 is SGHDT and CDR2 is YYEEEE. The CDR3 loop spans 14 amino acids. The CDR3 coding sequence is TGTGCCAGCAGCGCCGGGTCGTCGAATCAGCCCCAGCATTTT. Translating gives CASSAGSSNQPQHF.

The chain uses TRBV4-1 and TRBJ1-5, with a weak D call TRBD1 (5 bases). CDR1 and CDR2 from the germline V gene are MGHRA and YSYEKL. The V and J ends lost 1 base and 4 bases respectively, with 11 bases between them. This CDR3 contains 15 residues. The CDR3 loop is CASSQASRGNQPQHF. CDR3 DNA: TGCGCCAGCAGCCAAGCATCCCGGGGGAATCAGCCCCAGCATTTT.

V and J are TRBV9 and TRBJ2-7; D is possibly TRBD1 (5 bases). The germline V and J ends were trimmed by 0 bases and 7 bases, with 14 bases remaining between them. Germline loops: CDR1 SGDLS, CDR2 YYNGEE. CDR3 length equals 14 residues. As DNA, the CDR3 is TGTGCCAGCAGCGTAGGACAGCCGCAGGGAGAGCAGTACTTC. Translated, it gives CASSVGQPQGEQYF. Filled out from reference TRBV9 and TRBJ2-7, the complete variable domain reads DSGVTQTPKHLITATGQRVTLRCSPRSGDLSVYWYQQSLDQGLQFLIQYYNGEERAKGNILERFSAQQFPDLHSELNLSSLELGDSALYFCASSVGQPQGEQYFGPGTRLTVT.

The V call is TRBV7-6, the J call TRBJ1-4; 7 bases map to TRBD1. Trimming at V came to 5 bases and at J to 6 bases, leaving 9 bases not matched to a gene. The CDR3 is 15 residues long. Germline assignment: CDR1 SGHVS and CDR2 FNYEAQ. The CDR3 here is CASSPPGRGDEKLFF. The DNA for the CDR3 is TGTGCCAGCAGCCCCCCCGGCAGGGGGGATGAAAAACTGTTTTTT.

The genes are TRBV4-2 and TRBJ1-2, with 8 bases matching TRBD1. The junction had 8 bases not matched to a gene; V was cut back by 3 bases and J by 8 bases. The CDR3 covers 14 residues. The germline gives CDR1 LGHNA, CDR2 YNFKEQ. CDR3 bases: TGTGCCAGCAGCCAGGATACAGGGGGAGGAGGCTACACCTTC. As protein: CASSQDTGGGGYTF.

The rearrangement links TRBV7-2 to TRBJ2-3; D possibly corresponds to TRBD2 (5 bases). Germline CDR1 SGHTA, CDR2 FQGNSA. Trimming shortened V by 6 bases and J by 8 bases, and 18 bases separated the two germline ends. The CDR3 consists of 14 residues. This CDR3 reads CASRPPPTMSTQYF. The CDR3 region has the DNA TGTGCCAGCAGGCCTCCCCCGACTATGTCTACGCAGTATTTT.

The chain combines TRBV9 with TRBJ1-5, with D possibly matching TRBD1 (5 bases). CDR3 length equals 14 residues. Germline V lookup: CDR1 SGDLS, CDR2 YYNGEE. V lost 4 bases to trimming and J lost 5 bases, with 13 bases between them. The CDR3 DNA reads as TGTGCCAGCAGCTCCGCGACAGCCGATCAGCCCCAGCATTTT. Amino acids: CASSSATADQPQHF.

This rearrangement joins TRBV5-1 to TRBJ2-1; D is perhaps TRBD1 (5 bases). In germline, CDR1 is SGHRS, CDR2 YFSETQ. Trimming removed 2 bases at V and 8 bases at J, with 11 bases between. The CDR3 loop spans 13 amino acids. The CDR3 sequence is CASSLGVGDEQFF. CDR3 coding DNA: TGCGCCAGCAGCTTAGGGGTAGGCGATGAGCAGTTCTTC.

This sequence joins TRBV5-6 and TRBJ1-2; 8 nucleotides agree with TRBD1. J gave up 12 bases and V 4 bases, and 11 bases lay outside the gene matches. From germline, CDR1 is SGHDT and CDR2 YYEEEE. There are 13 residues in the CDR3. CDR3 DNA: TGTGCCAGCAGCCGCACCGGGACAGGTCCGAACACCTTC. Protein sequence: CASSRTGTGPNTF.

This chain joins TRBV10-2 and TRBJ1-6, with a possible D match to TRBD1 (5 bases). V was clipped by 8 bases and J by 10 bases, with 15 bases between them. CDR1 is WSHSY and CDR2 is SAAADI in the germline V gene. The CDR3 spans 13 residues. The CDR3 nucleotides are TGCGCCAGCCAAACAGGAGCGAGGTCACCCCTCCACTTT. It encodes CASQTGARSPLHF.

In this sample, this clone turned up a few times. J is TRBJ2-1 and V is TRBV27; 8 bases match TRBD1. Germline CDR1 MNHEY, CDR2 SMNVEV (reference sequence). The length of the CDR3 is 15 residues. The J segment lost 5 bases and the V segment lost 6 bases, leaving 9 bases of the junction unmatched. The CDR3 reads CASRLRDRRDNEQFF. The CDR3 nucleotides read TGTGCCAGCAGACTCCGGGACAGGCGGGACAATGAGCAGTTCTTC.